A selection of T cell receptor beta chains follows, all from one sample in a study of control samples from healthy donors and cancer patients. TCRdb keeps only in-frame clones here, not all; method: immunoSEQ multiplex PCR. The sample yields approximately 100,000 clones, around nine tenths seen once. The sample comprised blood. These TCRs come from a man aged 30 to 45 in good health. Both conserved end residues are part of each CDR3. The D gene is left open where the match is weak. Size is stated for part of the rows, as once, few or many counts, or as a class when the clone is expanded.

cdr3_nt: TGTGCCAGCAGCTTAGCGAGGATGTCAGCTTACAATGAGCAGTTCTTC
cdr3_aa: CASSLARMSAYNEQFF
clone_size: NA
d_call: NA
v_call: TRBV7-9
j_call: TRBJ2-1
cdr3_length: 16

cdr3_nt: TGTGCCAGCAGCCCCCGTGGGACTAGCGGGGGGAACACCGGGGAGCTGTTTTTT
cdr3_aa: CASSPRGTSGGNTGELFF
clone_size: few
d_call: TRBD2
v_call: TRBV5-8
j_call: TRBJ2-2
cdr3_length: 18

cdr3_nt: TGTGCCAGAGGACAGGGCTGGCCAGATACGCAGTATTTT
cdr3_aa: CARGQGWPDTQYF
clone_size: NA
d_call: NA
v_call: TRBV21-1
j_call: TRBJ2-3
cdr3_length: 13

cdr3_nt: TGTGCCACCAGTGTTCCAGGGGCCTACAATGAGCAGTTCTTC
cdr3_aa: CATSVPGAYNEQFF
clone_size: NA
d_call: NA
v_call: TRBV24-1
j_call: TRBJ2-1
cdr3_length: 14

cdr3_nt: TGCGCCAGCAGCCGAGAACCGGGAACGAGCTACGAGCAGTACTTC
cdr3_aa: CASSREPGTSYEQYF
clone_size: NA
d_call: NA
v_call: TRBV4-1
j_call: TRBJ2-7
cdr3_length: 15

cdr3_nt: TGCAGCGTAGAAGGCGGTAACACTGAAGCTTTCTTT
cdr3_aa: CSVEGGNTEAFF
clone_size: NA
d_call: NA
v_call: TRBV29-1
j_call: TRBJ1-1
cdr3_length: 12

cdr3_nt: TGTGCCAGCAGCTTAGTTACGGGACTAGCGGGGGGCGAGCAGTTCTTC
cdr3_aa: CASSLVTGLAGGEQFF
clone_size: NA
d_call: TRBD2
v_call: TRBV7-2
j_call: TRBJ2-1
cdr3_length: 16

cdr3_nt: TGTGCCAGCAGCCCGAGGGCCGGACAGGGGTATGGCTACACCTTC
cdr3_aa: CASSPRAGQGYGYTF
clone_size: once
d_call: TRBD1
v_call: TRBV7-8
j_call: TRBJ1-2
cdr3_length: 15

cdr3_nt: TGTGCCAGCAGTCCCAGGTCCAGGACTAATGAAAAACTGTTTTTT
cdr3_aa: CASSPRSRTNEKLFF
clone_size: NA
d_call: NA
v_call: TRBV6-5
j_call: TRBJ1-4
cdr3_length: 15

cdr3_nt: TGTGCCAGCAGCTTAGCCGGAGATACGCAGTATTTT
cdr3_aa: CASSLAGDTQYF
clone_size: NA
d_call: NA
v_call: TRBV11-2
j_call: TRBJ2-3
cdr3_length: 12

cdr3_nt: TGTGCCAGCAGCCGGGGACAGGGGGCGTCTGGAAACACCATATATTTT
cdr3_aa: CASSRGQGASGNTIYF
clone_size: NA
d_call: TRBD1
v_call: TRBV5-4
j_call: TRBJ1-3
cdr3_length: 16

cdr3_nt: TGTGCCAGCAGTTTATTTTGGTTGACTAGCGGGGGCGATGAGCAGTTCTTC
cdr3_aa: CASSLFWLTSGGDEQFF
clone_size: NA
d_call: TRBD2
v_call: TRBV27
j_call: TRBJ2-1
cdr3_length: 17

cdr3_nt: TGCGCCAGCAGCCAAGAAGGGAGTCGCGGGACTTCAAACACCGGGGAGCTGTTTTTT
cdr3_aa: CASSQEGSRGTSNTGELFF
clone_size: many
d_call: NA
v_call: TRBV4-1
j_call: TRBJ2-2
cdr3_length: 19

cdr3_nt: TGTGCCAGCAGTGAGGAGGGCTCCACGAAGAGTTATGGCTACACCTTC
cdr3_aa: CASSEEGSTKSYGYTF
clone_size: NA
d_call: NA
v_call: TRBV2
j_call: TRBJ1-2
cdr3_length: 16

cdr3_nt: TGTGCCAGCAGCATTACCCCTAACTATGGCTACACCTTC
cdr3_aa: CASSITPNYGYTF
clone_size: NA
d_call: NA
v_call: TRBV12-3/TRBV12-4
j_call: TRBJ1-2
cdr3_length: 13

cdr3_nt: TGTGCCACCAGTGATTTGCGCGGGGGAGGCTACACCTTC
cdr3_aa: CATSDLRGGGYTF
clone_size: few
d_call: NA
v_call: TRBV24-1
j_call: TRBJ1-2
cdr3_length: 13

cdr3_nt: TGCGCCAGCAGCCTCCAACAGGGGTCGGGCACCGGGGAGCTGTTTTTT
cdr3_aa: CASSLQQGSGTGELFF
clone_size: NA
d_call: TRBD1
v_call: TRBV4-1
j_call: TRBJ2-2
cdr3_length: 16

cdr3_nt: TGTGCCACCCATAAGGGACAGGATAACACCGGGGAGCTGTTTTTT
cdr3_aa: CATHKGQDNTGELFF
clone_size: NA
d_call: TRBD1
v_call: TRBV7-9
j_call: TRBJ2-2
cdr3_length: 15

cdr3_nt: TGTGCTAGCAGCTTAGCGGTTCAGGGGGCTAACACCGGGGAGCTGTTTTTT
cdr3_aa: CASSLAVQGANTGELFF
clone_size: NA
d_call: TRBD1
v_call: TRBV7-7
j_call: TRBJ2-2
cdr3_length: 17

cdr3_nt: TGCGCCAGCAGTGAAACGGCTAGCACAGATACGCAGTATTTT
cdr3_aa: CASSETASTDTQYF
clone_size: few
d_call: NA
v_call: TRBV10-2
j_call: TRBJ2-3
cdr3_length: 14

cdr3_nt: TGTGCCACCCTCATGAACACTGAAGCTTTCTTT
cdr3_aa: CATLMNTEAFF
clone_size: NA
d_call: NA
v_call: TRBV28
j_call: TRBJ1-1
cdr3_length: 11

cdr3_nt: TGTGCCAGCAGCCCGGGACTAGCGGGGGGAGAGACCCAGTACTTC
cdr3_aa: CASSPGLAGGETQYF
clone_size: NA
d_call: TRBD2
v_call: TRBV7-3
j_call: TRBJ2-5
cdr3_length: 15

cdr3_nt: TGTGCCAGCAGCTTGAACGGGGCCGATAACACCGGGGAGCTGTTTTTT
cdr3_aa: CASSLNGADNTGELFF
clone_size: NA
d_call: NA
v_call: TRBV5-5
j_call: TRBJ2-2
cdr3_length: 16

cdr3_nt: TGTGCCAGCAGTTTACTGGACAGCTCCTACAATGAGCAGTTCTTC
cdr3_aa: CASSLLDSSYNEQFF
clone_size: NA
d_call: NA
v_call: TRBV27
j_call: TRBJ2-1
cdr3_length: 15

cdr3_nt: TGTGCCAGCAGCTCCCGAGGGGGCAATGAGCAGTTCTTC
cdr3_aa: CASSSRGGNEQFF
clone_size: NA
d_call: NA
v_call: TRBV7-3
j_call: TRBJ2-1
cdr3_length: 13

cdr3_nt: TGTGCCTGGAGTGTAAAACCAACCGGGGAGCTGTTTTTT
cdr3_aa: CAWSVKPTGELFF
clone_size: NA
d_call: NA
v_call: TRBV30
j_call: TRBJ2-2
cdr3_length: 13

cdr3_nt: TGTGCCAGCAGCCAAGATGACTCGCGGGGGGGACGAGATACGCAGTATTTT
cdr3_aa: CASSQDDSRGGRDTQYF
clone_size: NA
d_call: TRBD2
v_call: TRBV4-2
j_call: TRBJ2-3
cdr3_length: 17

cdr3_nt: TGTGCCAGCAGTCTTCGGACAGGGGTAAATGGCTACACCTTC
cdr3_aa: CASSLRTGVNGYTF
clone_size: few
d_call: TRBD1
v_call: TRBV6-5
j_call: TRBJ1-2
cdr3_length: 14

cdr3_nt: TGTGCCAGCAGCGTAGGACTAGCGGGGGACACAGATACGCAGTATTTT
cdr3_aa: CASSVGLAGDTDTQYF
clone_size: NA
d_call: TRBD2
v_call: TRBV9
j_call: TRBJ2-3
cdr3_length: 16

cdr3_nt: TGTGCCAGCAGCACATATCTCCGCACAGATACGCAGTATTTT
cdr3_aa: CASSTYLRTDTQYF
clone_size: NA
d_call: NA
v_call: TRBV7-2
j_call: TRBJ2-3
cdr3_length: 14

cdr3_nt: TGTGCCAGCAGTGAGGGTCTTGGCGGGAACACTGAAGCTTTCTTT
cdr3_aa: CASSEGLGGNTEAFF
clone_size: NA
d_call: NA
v_call: TRBV2
j_call: TRBJ1-1
cdr3_length: 15

cdr3_nt: TGTGCCAGCAGCCCCGGGTCAGCTACCGTCCAAGAGACCCAGTACTTC
cdr3_aa: CASSPGSATVQETQYF
clone_size: NA
d_call: NA
v_call: TRBV11-2
j_call: TRBJ2-5
cdr3_length: 16

cdr3_nt: TGCGCCAGCAGCCAAGAAGGCCAGATTGGAGAAGCTTTCTTT
cdr3_aa: CASSQEGQIGEAFF
clone_size: NA
d_call: NA
v_call: TRBV4-1
j_call: TRBJ1-1
cdr3_length: 14

cdr3_nt: TGTGCCAGTAGTACACAGGGGATGCAAGTCACCGGGGAGCTGTTTTTT
cdr3_aa: CASSTQGMQVTGELFF
clone_size: NA
d_call: TRBD1
v_call: TRBV19
j_call: TRBJ2-2
cdr3_length: 16

cdr3_nt: TGTGCCAGCAGCTTACGACAGACTAACTATGGCTACACCTTC
cdr3_aa: CASSLRQTNYGYTF
clone_size: NA
d_call: NA
v_call: TRBV7-2
j_call: TRBJ1-2
cdr3_length: 14

cdr3_nt: TGTGCCAGCAGCCGCCGAGCGGGGGACTCCACAGATACGCAGTATTTT
cdr3_aa: CASSRRAGDSTDTQYF
clone_size: NA
d_call: TRBD2
v_call: TRBV7-6
j_call: TRBJ2-3
cdr3_length: 16

cdr3_nt: TGCAGTGTCCTAAATAAAAACACCATATATTTT
cdr3_aa: CSVLNKNTIYF
clone_size: NA
d_call: NA
v_call: TRBV20-1
j_call: TRBJ1-3
cdr3_length: 11

cdr3_nt: TGTGCCAGCAGCGGCGGGTCCGTGAACACTGAAGCTTTCTTT
cdr3_aa: CASSGGSVNTEAFF
clone_size: once
d_call: NA
v_call: TRBV5-4
j_call: TRBJ1-1
cdr3_length: 14

cdr3_nt: TGTGCCAGTAGTCCAGGGACGGTGGGGGATTCACCCCTCCACTTT
cdr3_aa: CASSPGTVGDSPLHF
clone_size: NA
d_call: NA
v_call: TRBV19
j_call: TRBJ1-6
cdr3_length: 15

cdr3_nt: TGTGCCAGCAGATCAGGGGCCCCAGATACGCAGTATTTT
cdr3_aa: CASRSGAPDTQYF
clone_size: NA
d_call: NA
v_call: TRBV12-3/TRBV12-4
j_call: TRBJ2-3
cdr3_length: 13

cdr3_nt: TGCAGCGTTGCCCAGGGGCGCACCGGGGAGCTGTTTTTT
cdr3_aa: CSVAQGRTGELFF
clone_size: NA
d_call: NA
v_call: TRBV29-1
j_call: TRBJ2-2
cdr3_length: 13

cdr3_nt: TGTGCCAGCAGTGAAGGTAGCAGGGTGGTTCAGCCCCAGCATTTT
cdr3_aa: CASSEGSRVVQPQHF
clone_size: NA
d_call: NA
v_call: TRBV6-1
j_call: TRBJ1-5
cdr3_length: 15